These T cell receptor beta chains were read from a single sample in a study of T cell changes during pregnancy in multiple sclerosis. Repertoires were generated with immunoSEQ multiplex PCR, while TCRdb's copy carries only in-frame clones and drops some. Of 79,000 or so clones listed, about 88% are singletons. Sequences were derived from peripheral blood, sampled before pregnancy. The origin of the receptors is a female donor with multiple sclerosis, enrolled in a pregnancy study. Each CDR3 is given with its conserved first and last residue. D genes are given only for firm matches. Expanded clones are given a class, and other clones once, few, many or no size at all.

d_gene,v_gene,abundance,j_gene,CDR3aa,CDR3nt
TRBD1,TRBV7-9,NA,TRBJ2-3,CASSSRLTGLVDTQYF,TGTGCCAGCAGCTCACGATTGACAGGGTTGGTGGATACGCAGTATTTT
TRBD2,TRBV27,few,TRBJ2-1,CASSLAGVSYNEQFF,TGTGCCAGCAGTTTAGCGGGGGTCTCCTACAATGAGCAGTTCTTC
NA,TRBV6-6,NA,TRBJ1-2,CASREGWGHRGGYTF,TGTGCCAGCAGAGAAGGATGGGGACATCGCGGGGGCTACACCTTC
NA,TRBV4-3,NA,TRBJ1-2,CASSQSYLWGDAYGYTF,TGCGCCAGCAGCCAATCCTACCTATGGGGGGATGCCTATGGCTACACCTTC
TRBD1,TRBV18,NA,TRBJ1-1,CASSPNRDRGIEAFF,TGTGCCAGCTCACCAAACAGGGACAGGGGGATTGAAGCTTTCTTT
NA,TRBV5-5,NA,TRBJ2-1,CASSLGQTAGNEQFF,TGTGCCAGCAGCTTGGGACAGACCGCCGGAAATGAGCAGTTCTTC
NA,TRBV4-1,many,TRBJ1-1,CASSLASREAEAFF,TGCGCCAGCAGTTTAGCGTCCAGGGAGGCTGAAGCTTTCTTT
NA,TRBV5-1,NA,TRBJ2-1,CASSLEGSQGSVNEQFF,TGCGCCAGCAGCTTGGAAGGAAGTCAGGGGAGTGTAAATGAGCAGTTCTTC
TRBD2,TRBV18,NA,TRBJ2-7,CASSTPTSFYEQYF,TGTGCCAGCTCAACCCCGACTAGCTTCTACGAGCAGTACTTC
TRBD1,TRBV19,NA,TRBJ1-5,CASSPVGQGDGQPQHF,TGTGCCAGTAGTCCGGTGGGACAGGGAGACGGCCAGCCCCAGCATTTT
NA,TRBV2,NA,TRBJ2-7,CASENEVSYEQYF,TGTGCCAGTGAAAATGAGGTTAGCTACGAGCAGTACTTC
TRBD1,TRBV11-2,NA,TRBJ2-1,CASSLGQGDEQFF,TGTGCCAGCAGCTTGGGACAGGGGGATGAGCAGTTCTTC
NA,TRBV4-2,NA,TRBJ1-6,CASSQGPPGHYNSPLHF,TGTGCCAGCAGCCAAGGCCCGCCGGGACACTATAATTCACCCCTCCACTTT
NA,TRBV6-5,NA,TRBJ2-7,CASSPGGGYEQYF,TGTGCCAGCAGTCCGGGCGGAGGGTACGAGCAGTACTTC
NA,TRBV27,NA,TRBJ2-5,CASSAGWYVLETQYF,TGTGCCAGCAGTGCGGGGTGGTACGTCCTCGAGACCCAGTACTTC
NA,TRBV14,NA,TRBJ1-1,CASSTGSWDTEAFF,TGTGCCAGCAGCACGGGGAGCTGGGACACTGAAGCTTTCTTT
NA,TRBV11-2,NA,TRBJ2-3,CASSLVSDTQYF,TGTGCCAGCAGCTTAGTCTCAGATACGCAGTATTTT
NA,TRBV6-1,NA,TRBJ2-7,CASSERRTPSGEQYF,TGTGCCAGCAGTGAAAGGAGGACCCCCTCGGGGGAGCAGTACTTC
NA,TRBV9,once,TRBJ2-4,CASSVVLYRLVTFTKLGGNIQYF,TGTGCCAGCAGCGTAGTTCTGTATAGGCTGGTCACATTTACTAAACTGGGGGGAAACATTCAGTACTTC
TRBD2,TRBV5-4,once,TRBJ2-5,CASRLAGDAETQYF,TGTGCCAGCAGACTAGCGGGGGACGCGGAGACCCAGTACTTC
TRBD2,TRBV5-4,once,TRBJ2-3,CASSRTSGGGGTDTQYF,TGTGCCAGCAGCCGGACTAGCGGGGGGGGAGGCACAGATACGCAGTATTTT
TRBD1,TRBV6-5,NA,TRBJ1-2,CASSYSTGIANYGYTF,TGTGCCAGCAGTTACTCGACAGGGATAGCTAACTATGGCTACACCTTC
TRBD2,TRBV13,NA,TRBJ2-1,CASSLVAGGEQFF,TGTGCCAGCAGCTTAGTTGCGGGAGGGGAGCAGTTCTTC
TRBD1,TRBV5-1,NA,TRBJ1-2,CASSLGKPGTGWAARETSGGYTF,TGCGCCAGCAGCTTGGGAAAGCCCGGGACAGGGTGGGCCGCTAGAGAAACCTCGGGAGGCTACACCTTC
NA,TRBV9,NA,TRBJ1-6,CASSVDRNSPLHF,TGTGCCAGCAGCGTAGACCGGAATTCACCCCTCCACTTT
NA,TRBV5-4,NA,TRBJ2-5,CASTLGGGAETQYF,TGTGCCAGCACCCTGGGAGGAGGCGCCGAGACCCAGTACTTC
NA,TRBV10-3,NA,TRBJ1-4,CAISGAGDEKLFF,TGTGCCATCAGCGGGGCGGGGGATGAAAAACTGTTTTTT
NA,TRBV27,NA,TRBJ1-2,CTSSLTASNYGYTF,TGTACCAGCAGTTTGACAGCGTCTAACTATGGCTACACCTTC
NA,TRBV7-8,NA,TRBJ2-7,CASSLARDSEQYF,TGTGCCAGCAGCTTAGCAAGGGACTCCGAGCAGTACTTC
TRBD1,TRBV5-1,NA,TRBJ2-1,CASRLLGDSSYNEQFF,TGCGCCAGCAGGCTCTTGGGGGACAGCTCCTACAATGAGCAGTTCTTC
TRBD2,TRBV27,NA,TRBJ2-7,CASSSGGYEQYF,TGTGCCAGCAGTTCGGGGGGATACGAGCAGTACTTC
TRBD1,TRBV2,NA,TRBJ2-7,CASSGAGGSYEQYF,TGTGCCAGCAGTGGGGCAGGGGGATCCTACGAGCAGTACTTC
NA,TRBV5-1,NA,TRBJ2-7,CASAGTAGSEQYF,TGCGCCAGCGCCGGGACAGCGGGTAGCGAGCAGTACTTC
NA,TRBV29-1,NA,TRBJ1-1,CSVEEIANTEAFF,TGCAGCGTTGAGGAGATCGCAAACACTGAAGCTTTCTTT
NA,TRBV11-2,few,TRBJ2-7,CASSSTGYEQYF,TGTGCCAGCAGCTCCACAGGGTACGAGCAGTACTTC
TRBD1,TRBV2,NA,TRBJ1-1,CAGLTGGTEAFF,TGTGCCGGCCTGACAGGGGGAACTGAAGCTTTCTTT
TRBD1,TRBV27,once,TRBJ2-7,CASSHLGQGIHEQYF,TGTGCCAGCAGCCACCTGGGACAGGGTATCCACGAGCAGTACTTC
TRBD1,TRBV10-3,NA,TRBJ2-7,CAIRQGVNSYEQYF,TGTGCCATCCGGCAGGGGGTGAACTCCTACGAGCAGTACTTC
NA,TRBV4-1,NA,TRBJ2-7,CASSQDNGTPYEQYF,TGCGCCAGCAGCCAAGATAATGGGACACCATACGAGCAGTACTTC
NA,TRBV6-5,NA,TRBJ2-1,CASSYHTQFF,TGTGCCAGCAGTTACCACACCCAGTTCTTC
TRBD1,TRBV30,NA,TRBJ1-1,CAWSRDRAEAFF,TGTGCCTGGAGCAGGGACAGGGCTGAAGCTTTCTTT
TRBD1,TRBV10-2,NA,TRBJ2-7,CASSTGTALNEQYF,TGCGCCAGCAGCACCGGGACAGCCCTAAACGAGCAGTACTTC
NA,TRBV5-5,NA,TRBJ1-4,CASSLGPGATEKLFF,TGTGCCAGCAGCTTGGGGCCGGGTGCCACTGAAAAACTGTTTTTT
NA,TRBV7-9,NA,TRBJ1-3,CASSLMAGTGNTIYF,TGTGCCAGCAGCCTCATGGCCGGGACTGGAAACACCATATATTTT